The 2 T cell receptor beta chains below come from one sample, sequenced in a study of blood T cells in healthy people across ages (dated by TCRdb to 2014 to 2015). Libraries were constructed by 5' RACE. For sequencing, an Illumina HiSeq 2500 was employed. A second about 7 to 12 cycle PCR used a sample-barcoded 5' primer and a J-beta primer mix. In TCRdb, the public reads were trimmed at Q25 with fastp and aligned with MiXCR, with productive beta chains retained. Each record represents a unique CDR3 protein, reported with the most common genes and DNA among its rows. The sample records around 1.1 million distinct CDR3 sequences, more than 30% of which are singletons. The ten largest clones add up to roughly 13% of the sample. Sequencing was carried out using blood. Receptors originate from a man between 18 and 29 years old in good health.

On this clonotype: A much larger clone differs by one base, so this may be a read error. The chain combines TRBV29-1 with TRBJ2-1, with D possibly matching TRBD1 (6 bases). This CDR3 spans 11 amino acids. Germline CDR1 and CDR2: SQVTM and ANQGSEA. CDR3 loop: CSGEGGNEQFF. The DNA of the CDR3 is TGCAGCGGTGAAGGGGGCAATGAGCAGTTCTTC.

This clonotype was seen only a few times. The rearrangement uses TRBV24-1 and TRBJ2-1; 13 bases are a match to TRBD2. Losses at the gene ends were 9 bases for V and 0 bases for J; bases not matched to a gene: 10. CDR1 KGHDR and CDR2 SFDVKD come from the germline V gene. This CDR3 spans 18 amino acids. The CDR3 DNA is TGTGCCACCCACGCGGGGACTAGCGGGAAGAGCTCCTACAATGAGCAGTTCTTC. It codes for CATHAGTSGKSSYNEQFF.